One sample yielded the 28 T cell receptor beta chains listed below, sequenced in a study of OX40 agonist ivuxolimab in advanced cancers. Sequencing was performed with immunoSEQ multiplex PCR; in TCRdb, only in-frame clones are kept and a portion is missing. This sample has around 23,000 clones, with 77% found just once. Specimen: CD4+ or CD8+ T cells sorted from blood, collected in a trial of the OX40 agonist ivuxolimab. The receptor source for this set is an adult with an advanced solid tumor such as melanoma, head and neck, liver or kidney cancer.

The chain couples TRBV5-4 to TRBJ2-5; D might be TRBD1 (5 bases). The J call may be incorrect, as the DNA end agrees better with TRBJ2-7. The CDR3 consists of 14 residues. CDR1 and CDR2 from the germline V gene are SGHNT and YYREEE (reference sequence). The CDR3 DNA reads as TGTGCCAGCAGCTTCCAACAGGCCTCCTACGAGCAGTACTTC. Protein sequence: CASSFQQASYEQYF.

The chain carries TRBV5-6 and TRBJ1-2; 8 bases are shared with TRBD1. CDR1 is SGHDT and CDR2 is YYEEEE in the germline V gene. CDR3 length: 15 amino acids. V was pared by 4 bases and J by 7 bases, with 12 bases of the junction left unmatched. The CDR3: CASSPDTNRGGGYTF. DNA of the CDR3: TGTGCCAGCAGCCCCGATACCAACAGGGGGGGTGGCTACACCTTC.

The V and J genes are TRBV5-1 and TRBJ1-4, with a possible D match to TRBD1 (6 bases). V was pared by 0 bases and J by 7 bases, with 13 bases between. Per the germline V gene, CDR1 is SGHRS and CDR2 is YFSETQ. CDR3 size: 15 residues. CDR3 region: CASSLDRVGSEKLFF. CDR3 DNA sequence: TGCGCCAGCAGCTTGGACAGGGTGGGATCTGAAAAACTGTTTTTT. The complete variable domain, with remaining parts taken from reference TRBV5-1 and TRBJ1-4, reads KAGVTQTPRYLIKTRGQQVTLSCSPISGHRSVSWYQQTPGQGLQFLFEYFSETQRNKGNFPGRFSGRQFSNSRSEMNVSTLELGDSALYLCASSLDRVGSEKLFFGSGTQLSVL.

This rearrangement joins TRBV7-3 to TRBJ1-1, with TRBD1 identical over 9 bases. Germline lookup yields CDR1 SGHTA and CDR2 FQGTGA. The CDR3 is 14 residues long. Unmatched junction bases numbered 6, after V lost 5 bases and J lost 5 bases. CDR3 residues: CASSTPTGGTEAFF. The DNA of the CDR3 is TGTGCCAGCAGCACGCCGACAGGGGGGACTGAAGCTTTCTTT.

By proportion, this clone is medium-sized. The J gene is TRBJ1-2, the V gene TRBV13, with D maybe TRBD1 (5 bases). Trimming cost V 4 bases and J 3 bases, with 15 bases left between them. The germline V gene has CDR1 PRHDT and CDR2 FYEKMQ (reference sequence). There are 15 residues in the CDR3. CDR3 sequence: CASSSGLGTDYGYTF. DNA for the CDR3: TGTGCCAGCAGCTCGGGATTAGGGACGGACTATGGCTACACCTTC.

This clone was counted ten times or more. The chain uses TRBV9 and TRBJ2-3; D gene unclear. The CDR3 is 12 amino acids. In germline, CDR1 is SGDLS, CDR2 YYNGEE. Trimming removed 1 base at V and 6 bases at J, with 6 bases between. The CDR3 reads CASSVLADTQYF. In DNA, the CDR3 is TGTGCCAGCAGCGTATTGGCGGATACGCAGTATTTT.

V is TRBV5-1 and J is TRBJ1-1; tentatively, D is TRBD1 (5 bases). The CDR3 consists of 14 residues. Germline V gene data show CDR1 as SGHRS and CDR2 as YFSETQ. Between the trimmed V and J ends, which lost 5 bases and 5 bases, there was a span of 16 bases. In DNA, the CDR3 is TGCGCCAGCAGACTTAGGATGGGGCAAACTGAAGCTTTCTTT. Protein: CASRLRMGQTEAFF. The full variable domain, with the rest looked up from reference TRBV5-1 and TRBJ1-1, is KAGVTQTPRYLIKTRGQQVTLSCSPISGHRSVSWYQQTPGQGLQFLFEYFSETQRNKGNFPGRFSGRQFSNSRSEMNVSTLELGDSALYLCASRLRMGQTEAFFGQGTRLTVV.

V usage is TRBV29-1 and J usage is TRBJ2-1; perhaps TRBD2 as D (5 bases). Germline V gives CDR1 SQVTM, CDR2 ANQGSEA. Trimming removed 2 bases at V and 12 bases at J, with 8 bases between. This CDR3 comprises 10 residues. The CDR3 region has the DNA TGCAGCGTTGAACTAGCTGTGCAGTTCTTC. Amino acids: CSVELAVQFF.

CDR3 region: CASSPLGTPSSYEQYF. CDR3 in DNA: TGCGCCAGCAGCCCTCTGGGGACGCCAAGCTCCTACGAGCAGTACTTC. The rearrangement links TRBV5-1 to TRBJ2-7, with D perhaps given as TRBD1 or TRBD2 (5 bases each). The CDR3 totals 16 residues. V shed 4 bases and J shed 0 bases, with 17 bases lying between them. The germline CDR1 and CDR2 sequences are SGHRS and YFSETQ.

The chain carries TRBV10-3 and TRBJ1-4; D might be TRBD1 (5 bases). The V and J ends lost 3 bases and 7 bases respectively, with 12 bases between them. This CDR3 comprises 14 residues. The germline V gene has CDR1 ENHRY and CDR2 SYGVKD. CDR3 in DNA: TGTGCCATCAGTGAAGGTTTTGGGGGTGAAAAACTGTTTTTT. This sequence encodes CAISEGFGGEKLFF.

The V call is TRBV7-2, the J call TRBJ2-3, with D possibly called TRBD1 or TRBD2 (6 bases each). Germline CDR1 and CDR2: SGHTA and FQGNSA. Trimming left V 4 bases short and J 4 bases short, with 18 bases between. This CDR3 region has 16 residues. The CDR3 DNA sequence: TGTGCCAGCAGCTCTCTTACAGGGAGCGGGCCAGATACGCAGTATTTT. It specifies CASSSLTGSGPDTQYF.

The J gene is TRBJ2-1, the V gene TRBV9; D ambiguous. Trimming removed 0 bases from V and 8 bases from J, with 9 bases in between. The length of the CDR3 is 13 residues. Germline V gene lookup returns CDR1 SGDLS and CDR2 YYNGEE. The CDR3 DNA reads as TGTGCCAGCAGCGTAGCCGGGTGGCATGAGCAGTTCTTC. Translated, it gives CASSVAGWHEQFF. Together with reference TRBV9 and TRBJ2-1, the CDR3 gives the full variable domain: DSGVTQTPKHLITATGQRVTLRCSPRSGDLSVYWYQQSLDQGLQFLIQYYNGEERAKGNILERFSAQQFPDLHSELNLSSLELGDSALYFCASSVAGWHEQFFGPGTRLTVL.

This clone was seen more than once but under ten times. J is TRBJ2-3 and V is TRBV5-1; D not resolved. Trimming left V 1 base short and J 5 bases short, with 5 bases between. The germline V gene has CDR1 SGHRS and CDR2 YFSETQ. The CDR3 contains 12 residues. The CDR3 region has the DNA TGCGCCAGCAGCTTGTCTGGAGATACGCAGTATTTT. As protein: CASSLSGDTQYF.

This chain links TRBV2 with TRBJ2-7; D ambiguous. V was trimmed by 6 bases and J by 0 bases, leaving 3 bases between them. The CDR3 extends over 11 amino acids. CDR1 SNHLY and CDR2 FYNNEI come from the germline V gene. The CDR3 DNA reads as TGTGCCAGCAGGGACTCCTACGAGCAGTACTTC. Its protein product is CASRDSYEQYF.

This clone turned up a few times. The rearrangement links TRBV6-6 to TRBJ2-1; 9 positions match TRBD2. V lost 6 bases to trimming and J lost 7 bases; unmatched junction nucleotides: 10. The CDR3 runs to 15 residues. Germline CDR1 reads MNHNY; CDR2 reads SVGAGI (reference sequence). The CDR3 DNA is TGTGCCAGCAGGGACCGGGGACTAGCTCGAAATGAGCAGTTCTTC. It is translated as CASRDRGLARNEQFF.

The V call is TRBV5-1, the J call TRBJ1-1; 8 bases are a match to TRBD1. The J segment lost 0 bases and the V segment lost 0 bases, leaving 7 bases of the junction unmatched. CDR1 is SGHRS and CDR2 is YFSETQ in the germline V gene. The CDR3 consists of 17 residues. CDR3 loop: CASSLGAGGFMNTEAFF. CDR3 DNA: TGCGCCAGCAGCTTGGGGGCAGGGGGCTTTATGAACACTGAAGCTTTCTTT. The variable domain in full, with the rest retrieved from reference TRBV5-1 and TRBJ1-1, is KAGVTQTPRYLIKTRGQQVTLSCSPISGHRSVSWYQQTPGQGLQFLFEYFSETQRNKGNFPGRFSGRQFSNSRSEMNVSTLELGDSALYLCASSLGAGGFMNTEAFFGQGTRLTVV.

This rearrangement joins TRBV11-2 to TRBJ2-5, with D maybe TRBD2 (6 bases). From germline, CDR1 is SGHAT and CDR2 FQNNGV. This CDR3 is 15 amino acids long. The germline V and J ends were trimmed by 2 bases and 5 bases, with 15 bases remaining between them. CDR3 bases: TGTGCCAGCAGCTTAAACCCTGGGACTGAGGAGACCCAGTACTTC. The encoded protein is CASSLNPGTEETQYF.

V usage is TRBV19 and J usage is TRBJ2-7; 14 bases are a match to TRBD2. The V gene's germline CDR1 is LNHDA and CDR2 SQIVND (reference sequence). The CDR3 has 18 amino acids. J was trimmed by 1 base and V by 5 bases; bases with no gene match: 10. In nucleotides, the CDR3 is TGTGCCAGTAGTCCTCGAAGGACTAGCGGGAGGCCTTCCTACGAGCAGTACTTC. This codes for CASSPRRTSGRPSYEQYF.

V is TRBV6-5 and J is TRBJ1-1, with TRBD1 as a possible D gene (5 bases). Trimming removed 7 bases from V and 0 bases from J, with 9 bases in between. Germline lookup yields CDR1 MNHEY and CDR2 SVGAGI. The CDR3 is 13 amino acids. The DNA for the CDR3 is TGTGCCAGCACGAGACAGCTGAACACTGAAGCTTTCTTT. This encodes CASTRQLNTEAFF.

The chain links TRBV7-9 to TRBJ2-2; possibly TRBD1 for D (5 bases). V lost 4 bases to trimming and J lost 0 bases, with 9 bases between them. The CDR3 is 15 residues long. The germline CDR1 and CDR2 sequences are SEHNR and FQNEAQ (reference sequence). CDR3: CASSSTETNTGELFF. The CDR3 nucleotides are TGTGCCAGCAGCTCGACAGAGACGAACACCGGGGAGCTGTTTTTT. Full variable domain (outside the CDR3, taken from reference TRBV7-9 and TRBJ2-2): DTGVSQNPRHKITKRGQNVTFRCDPISEHNRLYWYRQTLGQGPEFLTYFQNEAQLEKSRLLSDRFSAERPKGSFSTLEIQRTEQGDSAMYLCASSSTETNTGELFFGEGSRLTVL.

The chain employs TRBV7-9 and TRBJ2-3; no reliable D call. The V end lost 4 bases, the J end lost 5 bases, and 13 bases lay between the germline ends. The germline V gene encodes CDR1 SEHNR and CDR2 FQNEAQ (reference sequence). The CDR3 sequence is 14 residues long. The CDR3 DNA reads as TGTGCCAGCAGCTCCCCCCCCGGTAGAGATACGCAGTATTTT. Protein: CASSSPPGRDTQYF.

The V gene is TRBV5-6, the J gene TRBJ2-7, with unresolved D. The CDR3 is 12 amino acids. The ends were cut back, 4 bases at V and 3 bases at J, with 8 bases in the middle. In germline, CDR1 is SGHDT, CDR2 YYEEEE. The CDR3 reads CASSLDDYEQYF. The CDR3 nucleotides read TGTGCCAGCAGCCTGGACGACTACGAGCAGTACTTC.

The CDR3 nucleotides are TGTGCCAGCAGCTTACGGGGGGCAAGTGGCAATCAGCCCCAGCATTTT. Translating it yields CASSLRGASGNQPQHF. The chain combines TRBV7-2 with TRBJ1-5; weak D call: TRBD1 (6 bases). CDR1 and CDR2 from the germline V gene are SGHTA and FQGNSA. The CDR3 is made up of 16 amino acids. Trimming removed 2 bases at V and 2 bases at J, with 13 bases between.

V and J are TRBV11-2 and TRBJ1-2, with D uncertain. This CDR3 is 14 amino acids long. CDR1 is SGHAT and CDR2 is FQNNGV in the germline V gene. The germline V and J ends were trimmed by 0 bases and 4 bases, with 9 bases remaining between them. The CDR3 is CASSLEASSYGYTF. In DNA, the CDR3 is TGTGCCAGCAGCTTAGAGGCGTCTTCCTATGGCTACACCTTC.

V is TRBV5-1 and J is TRBJ1-6; unclear D gene. CDR1 and CDR2 from the germline V gene are SGHRS and YFSETQ. The CDR3 extends over 14 amino acids. V lost 5 bases, J lost 8 bases, and 14 bases lay in between. CDR3 in amino acids: CASRYDPWDSPLHF. The CDR3, as DNA: TGCGCCAGCAGATACGACCCCTGGGATTCACCCCTCCACTTT.

This chain connects TRBV5-6 to TRBJ2-5; D possibly corresponds to TRBD2 (5 bases). This CDR3 region has 14 residues. Trimming took 0 bases from V and 0 from J, leaving 6 bases between them. Looked up from germline, CDR1 is SGHDT and CDR2 is YYEEEE. The CDR3 region is CASSLGGYQETQYF. Written as DNA, the CDR3 is TGTGCCAGCAGCTTGGGAGGGTACCAAGAGACCCAGTACTTC.

This sequence joins TRBV12-5 and TRBJ2-1; 10 bases match TRBD2. The CDR3 spans 18 residues. Per germline, CDR1 LGHNT and CDR2 FRNRAP. Germline trimming cut 1 base from V and 0 bases from J; bases unmatched to any gene: 6. The CDR3 DNA reads TGTGCTAGTGGTTTGGGACTAGCGGGTTTATTCTCCTACAATGAGCAGTTCTTC. Protein: CASGLGLAGLFSYNEQFF.

V is TRBV28 and J is TRBJ1-2; tentative D call: TRBD1 (5 bases). This CDR3 comprises 16 residues. Germline CDR1 MDHEN, CDR2 SYDVKM. The V end lost 3 bases, the J end lost 13 bases, and 27 bases lay between the germline ends. The CDR3 sequence is CASSFNSGTGTGLITF. As DNA, the CDR3 is TGTGCCAGCAGTTTCAACTCCGGGACGGGAACCGGCTTGATCACCTTC.